These T cell receptor beta chains were read from a single sample in a study of response to subunit inactivated influenza vaccine. MiXCR, applied by TCRdb to the RT-PCR reads, yields one record per CDR3 protein. The table records 560,000 or so distinct CDR3 sequences, under 9% of them present only once. The sequenced sample was PBMCs from blood, obtained less than 30 months after vaccination. The receptors originated from a man between 50 and 70 years old who received an inactivated influenza vaccine. Each CDR3 is given without its conserved first and last residue. A D gene is named only where the DNA matches it firmly.

D	V	J	CDR3
TRBD1	TRBV11-2	TRBJ1-2	ASSSGTGYYGYT
.	TRBV28	TRBJ1-2	ASSLLGFNYGYT
TRBD1	TRBV5-1	TRBJ2-7	ASSLGQGSYEQY
TRBD2	TRBV6-2/TRBV6-3	TRBJ2-1	ASTISGRSYNEQF
.	TRBV11-2	TRBJ1-3	ASSHRLPPAGNTIY
TRBD2	TRBV30	TRBJ2-2	AWISGRAIGELF
.	TRBV6-1	TRBJ1-3	ASTSFSSGNTIY
TRBD2	TRBV7-9	TRBJ2-3	ASSPRLAGISTDTQY
.	TRBV27	TRBJ2-1	ASSRGLSSYNEQF
TRBD1	TRBV20-1	TRBJ2-7	SARDKKGDRVDYEQY
.	TRBV3-1	TRBJ2-1	ASSQDLGLSYNEQF
TRBD1	TRBV4-3	TRBJ1-5	ASSPRQGAGQPQH
TRBD1	TRBV12-3/TRBV12-4	TRBJ2-2	ASSNRDRANTGELF
TRBD1	TRBV15	TRBJ2-5	ATSRSGQVYQETQY
.	TRBV25-1	TRBJ1-2	ASSEGGYT
.	TRBV11-2	TRBJ2-3	ASSLESGRVDTQY
TRBD1	TRBV5-1	TRBJ2-7	ASSGRDSIYEQY
.	TRBV20-1	TRBJ2-2	SATGQANTGELF
.	TRBV11-2	TRBJ2-1	ASSLFLGAHEQF
.	TRBV18	TRBJ2-1	ASGKQGVENEQF
TRBD1	TRBV28	TRBJ1-4	ASSLGQATHEKLF
.	TRBV5-1	TRBJ2-7	ASSSYRGGHEQY
.	TRBV7-8	TRBJ1-1	ASSLPPQSNAEAF
TRBD1	TRBV10-3	TRBJ2-7	AISETPTGNYEQY
.	TRBV11-2	TRBJ1-4	ASSLKGEHNEKLF
TRBD2	TRBV7-3	TRBJ2-5	ASSLSSGSETQY
.	TRBV6-1	TRBJ1-6	ASSRALDSYNSPLH
.	TRBV5-5	TRBJ2-5	ASSLWAGSSTGTQY
.	TRBV30	TRBJ2-3	AWSVLSGSTDTQY
.	TRBV7-8	TRBJ2-7	ASSRGTASSYEQY